What follows are 21 T cell receptor beta chains derived from one specimen sequenced in a study of cytomegalovirus exposure and HLA in healthy donors. With 60 Vbeta and 13 Jbeta primers, the PCR was carried out. Produced via immunoSEQ multiplex PCR; TCRdb's table is partial and in-frame only. The sample gives about 88,000 clones, 85% to 90% of which show up once; about 2.3% is in the top ten. Sequences were obtained from PBMCs. All receptors come from a man aged 18 to 30 in good health and CMV-seronegative.

The chain has TRBV6-4 and TRBJ2-1; 10 bases fit TRBD1. There are 16 residues in the CDR3. Germline V lookup: CDR1 MRHNA, CDR2 SNTAGT. V lost 4 bases to trimming and J lost 6 bases; unmatched junction nucleotides: 9. CDR3 region: CASSGFTGTGANEQFF. For the CDR3, the DNA is TGTGCCAGCAGTGGATTTACCGGGACAGGGGCCAATGAGCAGTTCTTC.

CDR3 amino acids: CASSLGVGGSQSYEQYF. The CDR3 DNA is TGTGCCAGCAGCTTGGGAGTCGGCGGGAGTCAGTCCTACGAGCAGTACTTC. The chain combines TRBV5-4 with TRBJ2-7; 7 positions match TRBD2. V shed 0 bases and J 1 base; nucleotides not matched to a gene: 10. The CDR3 is made up of 17 amino acids. CDR1 is SGHNT and CDR2 is YYREEE in the germline V gene (reference sequence).

The chain recombines TRBV6-1 with TRBJ2-7; no reliable D call. The V gene's germline CDR1 is MNHNS and CDR2 SASEGT. Trimming pared 3 bases from V and 0 bases from J, leaving 9 bases between. The CDR3 spans 14 residues. The CDR3 region is CASSDPGSSYEQYF. CDR3 bases: TGTGCCAGCAGTGACCCAGGCAGCTCCTACGAGCAGTACTTC.

The chain uses TRBV19 and TRBJ2-1, with 10 bases matching TRBD1. The junction had 5 bases not matched to a gene; V was cut back by 3 bases and J by 9 bases. Germline CDR1 reads LNHDA; CDR2 reads SQIVND (reference sequence). The CDR3 contains 14 residues. CDR3 nucleotide sequence: TGTGCCAGTAGTATGACAGGGGGCAGGGGTGAGCAGTTCTTC. Encoded protein: CASSMTGGRGEQFF.

J is TRBJ2-3 and V is TRBV4-3; maybe TRBD2 (5 bases). V gave up 1 base and J gave up 4 bases, with 9 bases separating them. Germline V CDR1 and CDR2: LGHNA, YSLEER. The CDR3 covers 14 residues. CDR3 in DNA: TGCGCCAGCAGCCAAGGCGGGCGGTCAGATACGCAGTATTTT. Protein product: CASSQGGRSDTQYF.

The CDR3 sequence is CASSLLSDNSPLHF. Here the CDR3 DNA reads TGTGCCAGCAGCTTACTTTCAGATAATTCACCCCTCCACTTT. The chain is built from TRBV7-6 and TRBJ1-6; unclear D gene. CDR3 size: 14 residues. Germline CDR1 and CDR2: SGHVS and FNYEAQ. Trimming shortened V by 2 bases and J by 5 bases, and 7 bases separated the two germline ends.

This sequence joins TRBV2 and TRBJ2-1; 7 bases match TRBD1. The J segment lost 1 base and the V segment lost 4 bases, leaving 4 bases of the junction unmatched. The CDR3 contains 15 residues. The germline gives CDR1 SNHLY, CDR2 FYNNEI. CDR3 nucleotides: TGTGCCAGCAGTGCGGACAGGAGGTCCTACAATGAGCAGTTCTTC. This translates into CASSADRRSYNEQFF.

This clone was detected a few times. CDR3 DNA sequence: TGTGCCAGCAGTCGACAGAGCAATCAGCCCCAGCATTTT. The encoded protein is CASSRQSNQPQHF. This chain uses TRBV6-1 with TRBJ1-5, with D possibly TRBD1 on 5 matching bases. V was cut by 5 bases and J by 1 base, with 6 bases left in between. The CDR3 loop spans 13 amino acids. Germline loops: CDR1 MNHNS, CDR2 SASEGT.

This clone was seen just once. The chain links TRBV28 to TRBJ1-2, with 7 bases matching TRBD1. The J segment lost 4 bases and the V segment lost 5 bases, leaving 10 bases of the junction unmatched. Germline assignment: CDR1 MDHEN and CDR2 SYDVKM. The CDR3 runs 15 residues. The CDR3 sequence: CASSPQGTAIYGYTF. The CDR3 nucleotides are TGTGCCAGCAGTCCACAGGGGACAGCGATCTATGGCTACACCTTC.

The rearrangement uses TRBV4-3 and TRBJ2-1; 10 nucleotides line up with TRBD2. Trimming cost V 1 base and J 3 bases; bases outside gene matches: 6. Germline CDR1 is LGHNA and CDR2 is YSLEER. This CDR3 region has 17 residues. CDR3 coding DNA: TGCGCCAGCAGCCAAGGAGCGGGAGGGAGTATCTACAATGAGCAGTTCTTC. Its protein is CASSQGAGGSIYNEQFF.

This chain connects TRBV7-9 to TRBJ1-5; tentative D call: TRBD1 (6 bases). The V and J ends lost 6 bases and 7 bases respectively, with 13 bases between them. Germline V gene sequence: CDR1 SEHNR, CDR2 FQNEAQ (reference sequence). The CDR3 runs 13 residues. The CDR3 nucleotides read TGTGCCAGCAGTCAAGACAGGATCCAGCCCCAGCATTTT. Residues: CASSQDRIQPQHF.

The chain links TRBV6-1 to TRBJ1-1, with TRBD1 matching over 8 bases. The CDR3 extends over 13 amino acids. V lost 6 bases, J lost 4 bases, and 4 bases stayed unmatched. The germline V gene has CDR1 MNHNS and CDR2 SASEGT. The DNA for the CDR3 is TGTGCCAGCAGCGACAGGGGTATCACTGAAGCTTTCTTT. It translates to CASSDRGITEAFF.

The chain uses TRBV9 and TRBJ2-2; D might be TRBD2 (5 bases). There are 15 residues in the CDR3. Germline V gene data show CDR1 as SGDLS and CDR2 as YYNGEE. V shed 0 bases and J shed 8 bases, with 14 bases lying between them. CDR3 nucleotide sequence: TGTGCCAGCAGCGTAGATCTACGGGGATCGGGGGAGCTGTTTTTT. This gives the protein CASSVDLRGSGELFF.

This chain links TRBV7-2 with TRBJ2-1; 11 bases match TRBD2. This CDR3 is built from 15 residues. Germline V gene sequence: CDR1 SGHTA, CDR2 FQGNSA. V lost 3 bases and J lost 6; bases outside the gene matches: 4. CDR3 DNA: TGTGCCAGCAGCTTCACTAGCGGGAGTGGCAATGAGCAGTTCTTC. Amino acid sequence: CASSFTSGSGNEQFF.

The gene calls are TRBV28 and TRBJ2-3, with 7 bases aligning to TRBD2. V gave up 2 bases and J gave up 4 bases; unmatched junction bases: 9. Germline V lookup: CDR1 MDHEN, CDR2 SYDVKM. CDR3 length: 16 residues. CDR3: CASSLMAGEEADTQYF. The CDR3 nucleotides are TGTGCCAGCAGTTTAATGGCGGGAGAGGAGGCAGATACGCAGTATTTT.

The chain uses TRBV7-9 and TRBJ2-7; 11 nucleotides line up with TRBD2. V lost 5 bases to trimming and J lost 6 bases; unmatched junction nucleotides: 12. Germline V gives CDR1 SEHNR, CDR2 FQNEAQ (reference sequence). The CDR3 contains 16 residues. CDR3 DNA: TGTGCCAGCAGCATTAGCGGGAGGGCCCTCGCTTCCGAGCAGTACTTC. It codes for CASSISGRALASEQYF.

The rearrangement links TRBV7-2 to TRBJ2-3; 8 nucleotides line up with TRBD2. V was pared by 5 bases and J by 4 bases, with 8 bases of the junction left unmatched. Germline CDR1 reads SGHTA; CDR2 reads FQGNSA. There are 15 residues in the CDR3. DNA for the CDR3: TGTGCCAGCAGCCCTGGGTGGGGACTAGCAGATACGCAGTATTTT. Amino acids: CASSPGWGLADTQYF.

The rearrangement joins TRBV7-6 to TRBJ1-5; D unresolved. CDR3 length equals 13 residues. Germline loops: CDR1 SGHVS, CDR2 FNYEAQ. Trimming cost V 5 bases and J 2 bases, with 7 bases left between them. The CDR3 sequence is CASSISGNQPQHF. Here the CDR3 DNA reads TGTGCCAGCAGCATCTCGGGCAATCAGCCCCAGCATTTT. The variable domain in full, with the rest retrieved from reference TRBV7-6 and TRBJ1-5, is GAGVSQSPRYKVTKRGQDVALRCDPISGHVSLYWYRQALGQGPEFLTYFNYEAQQDKSGLPNDRFSAERPEGSISTLTIQRTEQRDSAMYRCASSISGNQPQHFGDGTRLSIL.

This chain links TRBV7-8 with TRBJ2-1, with 8 positions matching TRBD2. Germline CDR1 SGHVS, CDR2 FQNEAQ. The V and J ends lost 4 bases and 14 bases, in that order; junction bases with no gene match: 10. The CDR3 runs 13 residues. DNA for the CDR3: TGTGCCAGCAGCTCGTCAGCGGGAGCAGAGAAGTTCTTC. Its protein product is CASSSSAGAEKFF.

This clone came up a few times. The chain recombines TRBV19 with TRBJ2-7; 11 bases map to TRBD1. The CDR3 is 15 amino acids. Germline values: CDR1 LNHDA, CDR2 SQIVND (reference sequence). Trimming at V came to 3 bases and at J to 7 bases, leaving 8 bases not matched to a gene. This CDR3 is CASSMSGTGGVEQYF. CDR3 DNA: TGTGCCAGTAGTATGTCCGGGACAGGGGGTGTTGAGCAGTACTTC.

The V and J genes are TRBV7-8 and TRBJ2-1, with 15 bases that match TRBD2. With 5 bases clipped from V and 6 bases from J, the junction kept 8 bases outside the gene matches. Germline V gene data show CDR1 as SGHVS and CDR2 as FQNEAQ. The CDR3 spans 17 residues. CDR3 residues: CASSPGLAGGPFNEQFF. The CDR3 DNA reads TGTGCCAGCAGCCCTGGACTAGCGGGAGGGCCGTTCAATGAGCAGTTCTTC.